A selection of T cell receptor beta chains follows, all from one sample in a study of blood T cell repertoires in COVID-19. This table comes from immunoSEQ multiplex PCR, and its TCRdb copy is limited to in-frame clones, with some not included. Among roughly 160,000 clones listed, about four fifths were seen once. The sequencing sample was made of PBMCs or T cells enriched from blood (not recorded which). The source is a man aged 55 to 69 who had recovered from COVID-19. Each CDR3 is given with its conserved first and last residue. The D gene is left open where the match is weak. The size of a clone is reported for some rows only, either as once, few or many, or as a class for expanded clones.

d_gene	v_gene	abundance	j_gene	CDR3nt	CDR3aa
.	TRBV29-1	.	TRBJ1-2	TGCAGCGTTGAACCAGGCTACACCTTC	CSVEPGYTF
TRBD1	TRBV24-1	once	TRBJ2-7	TGTGCCACCAGTGATGGGGGACAGGGGGCGAACGAGCAGTACTTC	CATSDGGQGANEQYF
.	TRBV5-1	many	TRBJ1-3	TGCGCCAGCAGCAGCGGCGGGGGCTCTGGAAACACCATATATTTT	CASSSGGGSGNTIYF
TRBD2	TRBV10-3	.	TRBJ2-7	TGTGCCACCTCCGGGGCCGCTAGCGGGAGTCAGGGCAACGAGCAGTACTTC	CATSGAASGSQGNEQYF
TRBD1	TRBV19	.	TRBJ1-2	TGTGCCAGTAGTCCTCCAGGGGGGTCTATAACTTTGGATGGCTACACCTTC	CASSPPGGSITLDGYTF
TRBD1	TRBV9	.	TRBJ2-2	TGTGCCAGCAGCGTAGCGTCAGGGGGCCGGGTCACCGGGGAGCTGTTTTTT	CASSVASGGRVTGELFF
.	TRBV25-1	.	TRBJ2-7	TGTGCCAGCAGTGTCTCCTCGGGGATCTACGAGCAGTACTTC	CASSVSSGIYEQYF
.	TRBV28	.	TRBJ1-1	TGTGCCAGCAGTCCTGCAGGACACCCGAACACTGAAGCTTTCTTT	CASSPAGHPNTEAFF
TRBD2	TRBV28	.	TRBJ2-5	TGTGCCAGCAGTCCTCCTGTGGGAGGGGAGACCCAGTACTTC	CASSPPVGGETQYF
TRBD1	TRBV5-6	few	TRBJ1-1	TGTGCCAGCAGCTTGATTCCGGACGGGACAGTCCGGGAAGCTTTCTTT	CASSLIPDGTVREAFF
TRBD1	TRBV24-1	few	TRBJ1-2	TGTGCCACCAGTGAAACAGGGGGCGCGGGTGGCTACACCTTC	CATSETGGAGGYTF
TRBD1	TRBV28	.	TRBJ1-1	TGTGCCAGCAGTCCGAATCGACAGGGTACCGCTGAAGCTTTCTTT	CASSPNRQGTAEAFF
.	TRBV19	.	TRBJ1-6	TGTGCCAGTAGGATGGATAGCGGGCAGGGGAATTCACCCCTCCACTTT	CASRMDSGQGNSPLHF
.	TRBV28	few	TRBJ1-4	TGTGCCAGCAGTTTGGAACAGGGAGGGGGAAAACTGTTTTTT	CASSLEQGGGKLFF
TRBD1	TRBV30	few	TRBJ1-1	TGTGCCTGGAGTGTATCCCCAGGGGGGAACACTGAAGCTTTCTTT	CAWSVSPGGNTEAFF
.	TRBV27	few	TRBJ1-4	TGTGCCAGCAGGAATAGGACAGAGGGATTTGAAAAACTGTTTTTT	CASRNRTEGFEKLFF
TRBD2	TRBV7-3	.	TRBJ2-1	TGTGCCAGCAGCGCCGACGGGGGGGCCTACAATGAGCAGTTCTTC	CASSADGGAYNEQFF
.	TRBV5-1	.	TRBJ1-1	TGCGCCAGCAGCTCCCAAGACAAGGATATGAACACTGAAGCTTTCTTT	CASSSQDKDMNTEAFF
TRBD1	TRBV28	.	TRBJ1-2	TGTGCCAGCAGTTTATTAGCCCCGGGACAGGGGGATGGCTACACCTTC	CASSLLAPGQGDGYTF
TRBD2	TRBV19	few	TRBJ2-1	TGTGCCAGTAGTATTTCATCAGCGGGAGGTGCCAATGAGCAGTTCTTC	CASSISSAGGANEQFF
TRBD1	TRBV9	.	TRBJ2-7	TGTGCCAGCAGCGTGACAGGGAGCTCCTACGAGCAGTACTTC	CASSVTGSSYEQYF
TRBD1	TRBV19	.	TRBJ2-5	TGTGCCAGTAGTATCGGTCCACAGGGGGAGACCCAGTACTTC	CASSIGPQGETQYF
TRBD2	TRBV30	.	TRBJ2-3	TGTGCCTGGAATACCGGGACTAGCGCCACAGATACGCAGTATTTT	CAWNTGTSATDTQYF
.	TRBV6-5	.	TRBJ2-3	TGTGCCAGCAGCGACAGAGGTACGCAGTATTTT	CASSDRGTQYF
.	TRBV5-1	once	TRBJ2-7	TGCGCCAGCAGCAGTGGACAGGAGGGTCGCTACGAGCAGTACTTC	CASSSGQEGRYEQYF